This TCR beta chain is drawn from a study of T cells in Graves' hyperthyroidism and ophthalmopathy. Subjects with ophthalmopathy showed a Clinical Activity Score no lower than 3, a NOSPECS grade no lower than 4, and a duration shorter than 3 months. Researchers amplified the TCR beta CDR3 regions from RNA transcripts. The TCR CDR3 first-round RT-PCR relied on the HTBI primer set. TCRdb re-called the multiplex PCR reads through MiXCR, storing one row per CDR3 protein. The sample carries 620,000 or so distinct CDR3 sequences, roughly 15% recorded once. Study-wide results and limits: Most thyroid clonotypes expanded above 0.001 were also detected in blood.

The CDR3 length is 12 residues. V was pared by 3 bases and J by 4 bases, with 6 bases between. CDR1 is KGHSH, CDR2 LQKENI, per germline. This clonotype was counted many times. Its antigen is unidentified. The chain employs TRBV18 and TRBJ1-1; D remains ambiguous. Sequenced: blood. The receptor's source is a woman aged 50 to 60 with Graves' ophthalmopathy. The CDR3 bases are TGTGCCAGCTCACCGGCGGGCACTGAAGCTTTCTTT. Residues: CASSPAGTEAFF.